These T cell receptor beta chains were read from a single sample in a study of shared clonotypes between healthy human individuals. The data were produced by immunoSEQ multiplex PCR, yet TCRdb's version contains in-frame clones alone and is incomplete. The repertoire holds roughly 590,000 clones, with about 95% as singletons. Material: naive CD8+ T cells sorted from blood. These receptors all come from a woman in her twenties or thirties in good health. Both conserved end residues are part of each CDR3. The order of the fields is clone size, D gene, V gene, J gene, CDR3 protein, CDR3 DNA. A D gene is named only where the DNA matches it firmly. Only part of the rows carry a size: once, few, many, or a class if the clone is expanded.

>NA|NA|TRBV9|TRBJ1-2
CASRGGIDIYGYTF
TGTGCCAGCCGTGGGGGGATAGACATCTATGGCTACACCTTC
>NA|NA|TRBV5-1|TRBJ2-3
CASSRNRNPDTQYF
TGCGCCAGCAGCCGAAACCGTAACCCAGATACGCAGTATTTT
>NA|NA|TRBV2|TRBJ1-2
CASPEDGTYGYTF
TGTGCCAGTCCTGAGGACGGAACCTATGGCTACACCTTC
>NA|NA|TRBV19|TRBJ2-7
CATQDGFFEQYF
TGTGCCACCCAGGACGGGTTCTTTGAGCAGTACTTC
>NA|TRBD2|TRBV29-1|TRBJ2-7
CSVEELAGLSYEQYF
TGCAGCGTTGAAGAACTAGCGGGTCTTTCCTACGAGCAGTACTTC
>NA|NA|TRBV5-4|TRBJ1-1
CASSHNRDLHTNTEAFF
TGTGCCAGCAGCCATAACCGGGACTTACATACGAACACTGAAGCTTTCTTT
>NA|NA|TRBV27|TRBJ1-2
CASKKGGYNYGYTF
TGTGCCAGCAAAAAGGGCGGATACAACTATGGCTACACCTTC
>NA|NA|TRBV6-1|TRBJ1-5
CASSEERWAAQPQHF
TGTGCCAGCAGTGAAGAACGCTGGGCGGCTCAGCCCCAGCATTTT
>once|TRBD2|TRBV4-1|TRBJ2-7
CASSLLLAGDNEQYF
TGCGCCAGCAGCCTATTACTAGCGGGAGATAACGAGCAGTACTTC
>NA|NA|TRBV28|TRBJ1-5
CASSLLRGNQPQHF
TGTGCCAGCAGTTTGTTACGGGGCAATCAGCCCCAGCATTTT
>NA|NA|TRBV27|TRBJ1-6
CASSRSRGSGNSPLHF
TGTGCCAGCAGCCGCTCCAGGGGCTCGGGTAATTCACCCCTCCACTTT
>NA|NA|TRBV7-9|TRBJ1-4
CASSQDDAQEKLFF
TGTGCCAGCAGCCAAGACGACGCTCAGGAAAAACTGTTTTTT
>NA|NA|TRBV5-5|TRBJ2-7
CASSLDYANSREQYF
TGTGCCAGCAGCTTAGACTATGCTAATTCCCGCGAGCAGTACTTC
>NA|NA|TRBV5-1|TRBJ2-1
CASSFDSPWEQFF
TGCGCCAGCAGCTTCGACTCGCCCTGGGAGCAGTTCTTC
>NA|TRBD1|TRBV14|TRBJ1-6
CASSPQGMGNSPLHF
TGTGCCAGCAGCCCACAGGGGATGGGCAATTCACCCCTCCACTTT
>NA|NA|TRBV2|TRBJ1-1
CASKGEPNTEFGAFF
TGTGCCAGCAAGGGGGAACCTAACACTGAATTCGGAGCTTTCTTT
>NA|NA|TRBV11-2|TRBJ2-7
CASSLGWSYEQYF
TGTGCCAGCAGCTTAGGGTGGTCCTACGAGCAGTACTTC
>NA|TRBD1|TRBV29-1|TRBJ1-2
CSAWTGLDGYTF
TGCAGCGCGTGGACAGGGCTGGATGGCTACACCTTC
>NA|NA|TRBV5-6|TRBJ1-1
CASSLEQSYTEAFF
TGTGCCAGCAGCTTGGAGCAGAGTTACACTGAAGCTTTCTTT
>NA|NA|TRBV27|TRBJ2-1
CASSSQGRFNEQFF
TGTGCCAGCAGTTCACAGGGAAGGTTCAATGAGCAGTTCTTC
>NA|TRBD1|TRBV7-9|TRBJ2-3
CASSLIETGRASFTDTQYF
TGTGCCAGCAGCTTAATTGAGACAGGGCGAGCCTCTTTCACAGATACGCAGTATTTT
>NA|NA|TRBV7-6|TRBJ1-5
CASSLNRESNQPQHF
TGTGCCAGCAGCCTAAACAGGGAGAGCAATCAGCCCCAGCATTTT
>NA|NA|TRBV28|TRBJ2-3
CASSLWRDSSTDTQYF
TGTGCCAGCAGTTTATGGCGGGACTCTAGCACAGATACGCAGTATTTT
>NA|NA|TRBV7-9|TRBJ1-1
CASSLADHEAFF
TGTGCCAGCAGCTTAGCCGACCATGAAGCTTTCTTT
>NA|NA|TRBV7-8|TRBJ2-7
CASSWQYF
TGTGCCAGCAGCTGGCAGTACTTC
>NA|NA|TRBV9|TRBJ1-2
CASSVAGANYGYTF
TGTGCCAGCAGCGTAGCGGGAGCTAACTATGGCTACACCTTC
>NA|NA|TRBV5-4|TRBJ1-3
CASSDLGHGNTIYF
TGTGCCAGCTCGGACCTTGGACACGGAAACACCATATATTTT
>NA|NA|TRBV12-1|TRBJ2-1
CAGPGLAAYNEQFF
TGTGCCGGCCCCGGACTAGCGGCCTACAATGAGCAGTTCTTC
>NA|NA|TRBV18|TRBJ1-2
CASSPSGGYTF
TGTGCCAGCTCACCCAGTGGTGGCTACACCTTC
>NA|TRBD2|TRBV9|TRBJ2-1
CASSVESGSPYNEQFF
TGTGCCAGCAGCGTAGAGAGCGGGAGCCCCTACAATGAGCAGTTCTTC
>NA|NA|TRBV27|TRBJ2-2
CASSLFSGELFF
TGTGCCAGCAGTTTGTTTTCCGGGGAGCTGTTTTTT
>NA|NA|TRBV7-3|TRBJ2-7
CATGRLESYEQYF
TGTGCCACGGGGAGACTAGAATCCTACGAGCAGTACTTC
>NA|TRBD2|TRBV27|TRBJ2-1
CASTTASGGYNEQFF
TGTGCCAGCACGACGGCTAGCGGGGGATACAATGAGCAGTTCTTC
>NA|NA|TRBV19|TRBJ1-2
CASSSKIRYYGYTF
TGTGCCAGTAGTTCCAAGATACGTTACTATGGCTACACCTTC
>NA|TRBD1|TRBV28|TRBJ1-2
CASRWTGDRGYTF
TGTGCCAGCAGATGGACAGGGGATCGCGGCTACACCTTC
>NA|TRBD2|TRBV9|TRBJ2-5
CASSVPLAGGQETQYF
TGTGCCAGCAGCGTCCCACTGGCGGGAGGGCAAGAGACCCAGTACTTC
>NA|NA|TRBV5-6|TRBJ1-2
CASSLVGETGDYGYTF
TGTGCCAGCAGCTTGGTAGGCGAGACCGGGGATTATGGCTACACCTTC
>NA|TRBD2|TRBV27|TRBJ2-7
CASSPLAGGPYEQYF
TGTGCCAGCAGTCCACTAGCGGGAGGGCCCTACGAGCAGTACTTC
>NA|NA|TRBV5-6|TRBJ2-1
CASSFQGSSYNEQFF
TGTGCCAGCAGCTTCCAGGGCAGCTCCTACAATGAGCAGTTCTTC
>NA|NA|TRBV5-5|TRBJ2-7
CASSLDGSYEQYF
TGTGCCAGCAGCTTGGACGGCTCCTACGAGCAGTACTTC
>NA|TRBD2|TRBV7-3|TRBJ2-3
CASSSRAPGLATDTQYF
TGTGCCAGCAGCTCTAGGGCTCCGGGACTAGCCACAGATACGCAGTATTTT
>NA|NA|TRBV6-5|TRBJ2-1
CASSPPVGGNNEQFF
TGTGCCAGCAGCCCCCCCGTGGGCGGCAACAATGAGCAGTTCTTC
>NA|NA|TRBV6-6|TRBJ2-1
CASSYSAGRINNEQFF
TGTGCCAGCAGTTACTCAGCCGGACGGATAAACAATGAGCAGTTCTTC
>NA|NA|TRBV9|TRBJ1-2
CASSVSGNGYTF
TGTGCCAGCAGCGTATCCGGTAATGGCTACACCTTC
>NA|NA|TRBV2|TRBJ1-1
CASSDMGMNTEAFF
TGTGCCAGCAGTGACATGGGGATGAACACTGAAGCTTTCTTT
>NA|NA|TRBV20-1|TRBJ1-2
CSARVSYGYTF
TGCAGTGCTAGAGTTTCCTATGGCTACACCTTC
>NA|TRBD2|TRBV27|TRBJ2-1
CASSSDLAGVYNEQFF
TGTGCCAGCAGTTCCGATCTAGCGGGAGTATACAATGAGCAGTTCTTC
>NA|NA|TRBV5-4|TRBJ2-3
CASSSTGTDTQYF
TGTGCCAGCAGTTCAACGGGGACAGATACGCAGTATTTT
>once|TRBD2|TRBV5-4|TRBJ2-7
CASSDVSGILSYEQYF
TGTGCCAGCAGCGACGTCAGCGGGATCCTCTCCTACGAGCAGTACTTC
>NA|NA|TRBV25-1|TRBJ2-5
CASSTNRIGLKYQETQYF
TGTGCCAGCAGCACTAACAGGATTGGACTGAAGTACCAAGAGACCCAGTACTTC